This T cell receptor beta chain was sequenced in a study of PD-1 blockade in classical Hodgkin lymphoma. General study findings and limits: Undefined causes, possibly disease activity or prior therapy, underlie the repertoire differences.

CDR1 is MNHEY, CDR2 SMNVEV, per germline (reference sequence). Trimming stripped 6 bases from V and 0 bases from J, with 8 bases between. The CDR3 runs 14 residues. Method: immunoSEQ multiplex PCR; TCRdb's copy keeps in-frame clones and lacks some. The table records 25,000 to 30,000 clones, roughly 71% of them present only once. With no exception, relapse followed autologous stem cell transplantation in all patients, and brentuximab vedotin exposure varied. Best outcomes ranged across complete response, partial response and progressive disease. Concerning this clone: Antigen: not known.

The V gene is TRBV27, the J gene TRBJ2-2; D not resolved. The sequencing here drew on peripheral blood mononuclear cells (PBMCs), taken before the second cycle of nivolumab. The sequence was obtained from a human donor with classical Hodgkin lymphoma. In nucleotides, the CDR3 is TGTGCCAGCAGACGGCCCGCGAACACCGGGGAGCTGTTTTTT. Translated, it gives CASRRPANTGELFF.